This is a list of T cell receptor beta chains from one sample in a study of tumor-infiltrating lymphocytes in primary liver carcinoma. TCRdb re-derived calls from the multiplex PCR reads in MiXCR, one entry per CDR3 protein. Found here are tens of thousands of distinct CDR3 sequences, approximately 70% of them singletons; the top ten hold over 35%. The material sequenced was liver tumor tissue from sampling region 1. The receptor set was obtained from a man aged 40-55 years with primary liver carcinoma and hepatitis B virus infection. The CDR3 runs from the conserved cysteine through the conserved F or W. The order of the fields is D gene, J gene, clone size, V gene, CDR3 protein, CDR3 DNA. A D gene is named only where the DNA matches it firmly. Rows give clone size only sometimes, using once, few, many, or a class for an expanded clone.

TRBD2 TRBJ2-1 NA TRBV6-2/TRBV6-3 CANSHQRERPWQLF TGTGCCAACAGTCACCAGCGGGAGCGCCCCTGGCAGTTATTC
NA TRBJ1-2 NA TRBV7-9 CASSPEGRLSWYGYAF TGTGCCAGCAGCCCCGAGGGCAGGCTGTCCTGGTATGGCTACGCCTTC
TRBD1 TRBJ2-6 NA TRBV5-1 CTSILVGQGGGANVLTF TGCACCAGCATCTTGGTCGGACAGGGAGGTGGGGCCAACGTCCTGACTTTC
TRBD2 TRBJ2-2 NA TRBV4-1 CASSREPGLGTGELFF TGCGCCAGCAGCCGCGAACCGGGACTAGGCACCGGGGAGTTGTTTTTT
NA TRBJ1-5 NA TRBV12-3/TRBV12-4 CASTFGQGSNQSQHF TGTGCCAGCACTTTTGGGCAAGGAAGCAATCAATCCCAGCATTTT
NA TRBJ2-7 NA TRBV6-1 CASSVARASYEQYF TGTGCCAGTAGTGTTGCGAGAGCTTCCTACGAGCAGTACTTC
NA TRBJ1-5 NA TRBV19 CATSMTPGGYQPQHF TGTGCCACTAGTATGACCCCGGGGGGGTATCAACCCCAGCATTTT
NA TRBJ2-2 many TRBV20-1 CSARDRLSVELFF TGCAGTGCTAGAGATCGTCTCAGCGTGGAGCTGTTTTTT
NA TRBJ1-1 many TRBV15 CATSKGVYAEAFF TGTGCCACCTCCAAGGGGGTTTATGCTGAAGCTTTCTTT
NA TRBJ2-3 many TRBV11-2 CASSLEGAQNTDTQYF TGTGCCAGCAGCTTAGAAGGGGCTCAAAACACAGATACGCAGTATTTT
NA TRBJ1-3 NA TRBV11-2 CASSLSGVSSANTIYF TGTGCCAGTAGCTTGTCAGGGGTCAGTTCTGCAAACACCATATATTTT
NA TRBJ1-1 NA TRBV6-5 CDSSYAGVRAEAFF TGTGACAGCAGTTACGCTGGGGTGCGGGCTGAAGCTTTCTTT
NA TRBJ2-3 NA TRBV6-1 CAGCLGLRQDTQYF TGTGCCGGCTGTCTGGGACTGCGCCAAGATACGCAGTATTTT
NA TRBJ1-1 medium-sized TRBV6-6 CASSPPSDTEAFF TGTGCCAGCAGCCCCCCCTCTGACACTGAAGCTTTCTTT
NA TRBJ2-7 NA TRBV7-8 CASILSLVEEQYF TGTGCCAGCATCTTAAGCCTGGTGGAGGAGCAGTACTTC
NA TRBJ1-1 NA TRBV7-9 CASSRLLNNEVFF TGTGCCAGCAGCAGACTCTTGAACAATGAAGTTTTCTTT
NA TRBJ2-3 medium-sized TRBV12-3/TRBV12-4 CASSLFDSSTDTQYF TGTGCCAGCAGTTTATTTGACTCCTCCACAGATACGCAGTATTTT
TRBD1 TRBJ2-7 NA TRBV11-2 CARSQGTARTYEQYF TGTGCCAGGAGCCAAGGGACAGCGAGAACCTATGAGCAGTACTTC
NA TRBJ2-1 NA TRBV5-1 CVISLGGTNSYNEQFF TGCGTCATCAGCTTAGGTGGGACGAACTCCTACAATGAGCAGTTCTTC
TRBD2 TRBJ2-7 NA TRBV5-6 CTSSHPGLAYEQYF TGTACCAGCAGCCATCCAGGACTAGCTTACGAGCAGTACTTC
NA TRBJ2-1 NA TRBV5-5 CASSPGHGYNEQFF TGTGCCAGCAGCCCTGGACATGGTTACAATGAGCAGTTCTTC
NA TRBJ2-2 once TRBV7-8 CANSRIRAENTGELFF TGTGCCAACAGTAGAATCCGAGCGGAGAACACCGGGGAGCTGTTTTTT
NA TRBJ1-5 NA TRBV12-3/TRBV12-4 CATSFGQGSYQSQHF TGTGCCACCAGTTTTGGGCAAGGAAGCTATCAGTCCCAGCATTTT
TRBD1 TRBJ2-7 NA TRBV6-1 CVRKAGQGITKEYF TGTGTCAGGAAGGCGGGACAGGGAATAACCAAGGAGTACTTC
NA TRBJ2-7 NA TRBV10-3 CAIGGTLINSYEQHF TGTGCCATCGGCGGGACACTCATAAACTCCTATGAGCAGCACTTC
NA TRBJ1-2 NA TRBV5-1 CASSLEEVRGYTF TGCGCCAGCAGTCTGGAAGAAGTCCGAGGCTACACCTTC
NA TRBJ2-6 NA TRBV6-5 CASSYFLPGANVLAF TGTGCTAGCAGTTATTTCCTCCCTGGGGCCAACGTCCTGGCTTTC
NA TRBJ1-2 NA TRBV20-1 CSASAAGPYGGYTF TGCAGTGCTAGTGCGGCAGGACCTTATGGGGGCTACACCTTC
NA TRBJ2-5 NA TRBV7-6 CASSLGRAYQETQYF TGTGCCAGCAGCTTAGGGCGGGCGTACCAAGAGACCCAGTACTTC
NA TRBJ2-3 NA TRBV21-1 CASCKVQDKGRLDTQYF TGTGCCAGCTGCAAAGTTCAGGACAAGGGGCGGTTGGATACGCAGTATTTT
TRBD1 TRBJ2-3 few TRBV5-6 CASSFLATGGTDTRYF TGTGCCAGCAGCTTCCTTGCTACAGGGGGTACAGATACGCGGTATTTT
NA TRBJ1-4 few TRBV11-2 CASSETPGGTSEKLFF TGTGCCAGCAGCGAGACTCCGGGAGGAACAAGTGAGAAACTGTTTTTT
TRBD1 TRBJ1-2 few TRBV5-6 CASNLAGTGGYTF TGTGCCAGCAACTTGGCTGGGACAGGAGGCTACACCTTC
TRBD1 TRBJ2-7 NA TRBV11-2 CASNSILVQGVWGEQYF TGTGCCAGCAACTCAATTCTAGTTCAGGGGGTATGGGGCGAACAGTACTTC
NA TRBJ2-1 NA TRBV11-1 CTSSLTRTTYNEQSF TGTACCAGCAGCTTAACCAGGACAACCTACAATGAGCAGTCCTTC
TRBD1 TRBJ1-1 once TRBV28 CACSLETGSSTEAFF TGTGCCTGCAGTCTAGAGACAGGGAGCAGTACTGAAGCTTTCTTT
NA TRBJ2-7 many TRBV11-2 CASSLEEGSYEQYF TGTGCCAGCAGCTTAGAAGAAGGCTCCTACGAGCAGTACTTC
NA TRBJ1-1 once TRBV11-2 CASDNTEASF TGTGCCAGTGACAACACTGAAGCTTCCTTT
TRBD1 TRBJ2-1 NA TRBV5-4 CVSSSGQYNEQFF TGTGTCAGTAGCTCGGGACAGTACAATGAGCAGTTCTTC
NA TRBJ1-1 few TRBV6-2/TRBV6-3 CASNSTAYAEALF TGTGCCAGCAATTCGACGGCATACGCTGAAGCTCTCTTT
NA TRBJ2-1 once TRBV4-1 CASSPLDNNDNEQFF TGCGCCAGCAGCCCGCTCGATAATAACGACAATGAGCAGTTCTTC
TRBD2 TRBJ2-3 NA TRBV14 CASNQGFGTSGSTDTQYF TGTGCCAGCAACCAAGGGTTCGGGACTAGCGGGAGCACAGATACACAGTATTTT
NA TRBJ2-4 NA TRBV10-3 CAISDRDEKGIQYF TGTGCCATCAGTGACCGGGACGAGAAAGGCATTCAGTACTTC
NA TRBJ1-2 once TRBV5-1 CASSPEGVQGYTF TGCGCCAGCAGCCCGGAAGGAGTCCAAGGCTACACCTTC
TRBD1 TRBJ1-3 many TRBV30 CAWSGGNFGNTIYF TGTGCCTGGTCAGGGGGCAATTTTGGAAACACCATATATTTT
NA TRBJ2-1 many TRBV24-1 CATSDVNNEQFF TGTGCCACCAGTGATGTCAACAATGAGCAGTTCTTC
TRBD1 TRBJ2-7 NA TRBV28 CASSLVDPRTGQDEQYF TGTGCCAGCAGTTTAGTCGACCCCCGGACAGGCCAAGACGAGCAGTACTTC
NA TRBJ2-3 NA TRBV11-2 CTSSLGVATGTDTRYF NA
TRBD2 TRBJ2-3 many TRBV11-2 CASNVAGVGSYRQYF TGTGCCAGCAATGTAGCGGGAGTTGGCTCCTATAGGCAGTATTTT
TRBD1 TRBJ2-6 once TRBV4-1 CVSSQDPVTGGSSGVNVLTF TGCGTCAGCAGCCAAGATCCCGTGACAGGGGGTTCCTCTGGGGTCAACGTCCTGACTTTC
TRBD2 TRBJ2-3 NA TRBV4-2 CASIHVAPLAGATDTQYF TGTGCCAGCATCCATGTGGCGCCTCTAGCGGGAGCGACAGATACACAGTATTTT